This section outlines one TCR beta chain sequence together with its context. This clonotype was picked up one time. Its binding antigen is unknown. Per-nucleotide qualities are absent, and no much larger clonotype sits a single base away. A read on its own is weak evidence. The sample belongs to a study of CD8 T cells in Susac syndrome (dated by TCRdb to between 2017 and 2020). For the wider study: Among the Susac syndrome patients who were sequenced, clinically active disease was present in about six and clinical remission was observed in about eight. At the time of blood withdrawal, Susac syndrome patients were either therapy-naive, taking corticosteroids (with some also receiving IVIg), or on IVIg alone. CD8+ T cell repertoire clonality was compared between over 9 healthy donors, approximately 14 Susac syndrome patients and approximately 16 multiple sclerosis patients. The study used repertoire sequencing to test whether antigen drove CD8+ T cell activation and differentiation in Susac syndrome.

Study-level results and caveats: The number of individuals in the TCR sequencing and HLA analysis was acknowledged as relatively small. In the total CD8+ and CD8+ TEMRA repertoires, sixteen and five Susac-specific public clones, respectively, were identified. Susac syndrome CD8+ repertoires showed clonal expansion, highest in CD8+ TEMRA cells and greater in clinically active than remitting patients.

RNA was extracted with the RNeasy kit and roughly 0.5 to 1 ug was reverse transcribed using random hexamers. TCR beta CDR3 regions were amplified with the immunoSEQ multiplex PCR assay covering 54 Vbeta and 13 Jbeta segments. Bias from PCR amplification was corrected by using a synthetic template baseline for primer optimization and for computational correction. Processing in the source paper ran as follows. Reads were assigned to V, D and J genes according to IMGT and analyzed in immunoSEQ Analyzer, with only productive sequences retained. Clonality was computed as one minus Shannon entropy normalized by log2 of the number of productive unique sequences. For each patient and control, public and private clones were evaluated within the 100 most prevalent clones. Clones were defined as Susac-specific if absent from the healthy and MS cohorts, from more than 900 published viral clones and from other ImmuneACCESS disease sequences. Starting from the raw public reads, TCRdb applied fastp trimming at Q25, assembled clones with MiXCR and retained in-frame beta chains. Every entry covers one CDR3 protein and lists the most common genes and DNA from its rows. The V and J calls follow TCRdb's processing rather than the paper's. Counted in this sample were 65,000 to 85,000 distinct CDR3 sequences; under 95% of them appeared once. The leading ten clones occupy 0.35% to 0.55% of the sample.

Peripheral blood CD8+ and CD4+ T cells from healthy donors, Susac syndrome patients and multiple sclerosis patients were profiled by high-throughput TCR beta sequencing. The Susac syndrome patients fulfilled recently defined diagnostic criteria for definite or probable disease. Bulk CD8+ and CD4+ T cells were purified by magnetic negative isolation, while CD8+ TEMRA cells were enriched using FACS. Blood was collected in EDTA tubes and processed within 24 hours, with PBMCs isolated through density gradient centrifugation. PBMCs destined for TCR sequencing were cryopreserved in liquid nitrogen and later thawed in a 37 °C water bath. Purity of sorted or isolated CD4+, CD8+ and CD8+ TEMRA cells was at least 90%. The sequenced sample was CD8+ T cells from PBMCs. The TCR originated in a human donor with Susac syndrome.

The CDR3 reads CASRPEERAEGYNEQFF. The DNA reads as follows: TGTGCCAGCAGACCGGAGGAGAGGGCCGAGGGGTACAATGAGCAGTTCTTC. The chain is made from TRBV5-6 and TRBJ2-1; the D region may be TRBD1 or TRBD2, each matching 5 bases equally. The germline V gene gives CDR1 as SGHDT and CDR2 as YYEEEE. V and J are truncated by 5 bases and 4 bases respectively, leaving an intervening sequence of 22 bases. CDR3 length: 17 amino acids, cysteine to phenylalanine. Here the CDR3 DNA is all that survives: 51 bases in frame from base 1. Reference TRBV5-6 and TRBJ2-1 proteins supply the regions before and after the CDR3; the full variable domain is: DAGVTQSPTHLIKTRGQQVTLRCSPKSGHDTVSWYQQALGQGPQFIFQYYEEEERQRGNFPDRFSGHQFPNYSSELNVNALLLGDSALYLCASRPEERAEGYNEQFFGPGTRLTVL.